This T cell receptor beta chain was sequenced in a study of T cells in Graves' hyperthyroidism and ophthalmopathy. With V trimmed by 4 bases and J by 10 bases, 12 bases remained unmatched. The CDR3 consists of 15 residues. Germline values: CDR1 LGHDT, CDR2 YNNKEL (reference sequence). Each diagnosis drew on symptoms, thyroxine, TRAb, thyroid ultrasound and orbital computed tomography findings. General study points: Through a model of 13 V-J features, ophthalmopathy was separated from stable hyperthyroidism. Also found in blood were most expanded thyroid clonotypes above 0.001.

Amplified TCR beta CDR3 regions derived from RNA transcripts. When the TCR CDR3 underwent first-round RT-PCR, the HTBI primer set was used. TCRdb re-called the multiplex PCR reads with MiXCR, one entry per CDR3 protein. The sample records around 200,000 distinct CDR3 sequences, around 16% being singletons. This clonotype came up many times. Its specificity is unknown. The chain links TRBV3-1 to TRBJ2-7; 11 nucleotides align to TRBD2. The source is a man aged 35 to 55 with Graves' hyperthyroidism. Sequenced material: blood. CDR3 sequence reads: CASSPSGGTEREQYF. CDR3 DNA: TGTGCCAGCAGCCCTAGCGGGGGGACCGAAAGGGAACAGTACTTC.